The clone carrying this TCR beta chain was seen many times. The target antigen is unknown. TCRdb called the PCR reads again in MiXCR, with one record for every CDR3 protein. The sample holds a few hundred thousand distinct CDR3 sequences; roughly 24% are singletons and the top ten take 0.74%. Trimming pared 4 bases from V and 0 bases from J, leaving 10 bases between. Germline V lookup: CDR1 SGHDN, CDR2 FVKESK. The CDR3 is made up of 14 amino acids. This sample was taken from a study of molecular identifiers for immune sequencing clone quantification. Broader study findings: In naive cells, under 1% of molecules belonged to clones above 20 RNA copies, against over 98% in effector cells.

The specimen was naive CD8+ T cells from blood, with Jurkat cell RNA spiked in. The subset here: FACS-sorted CD8+CD4-CCR7+CD45RA+ naive T cells. This TCR came from a human donor in good health. Some libraries in this study had Jurkat cell RNA spiked in. The genes are TRBV14 and TRBJ2-7; D not resolved. CDR3 DNA: TGTGCCAGCAGCCGGGGTGGAAACTCCTACGAGCAGTACTTC. It encodes CASSRGGNSYEQYF.